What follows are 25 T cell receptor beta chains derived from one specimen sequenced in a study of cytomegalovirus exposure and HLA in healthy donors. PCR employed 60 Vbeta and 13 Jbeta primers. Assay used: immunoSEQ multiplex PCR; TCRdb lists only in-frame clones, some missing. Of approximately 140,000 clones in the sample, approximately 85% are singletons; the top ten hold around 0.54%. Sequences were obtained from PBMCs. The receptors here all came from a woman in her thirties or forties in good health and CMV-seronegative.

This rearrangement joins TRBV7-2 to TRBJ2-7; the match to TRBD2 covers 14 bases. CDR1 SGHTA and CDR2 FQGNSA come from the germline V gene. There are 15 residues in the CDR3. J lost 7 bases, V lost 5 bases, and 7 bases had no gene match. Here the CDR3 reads CASSMTSGGVWEQYF. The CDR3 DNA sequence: TGTGCCAGCAGCATGACTAGCGGGGGGGTCTGGGAGCAGTACTTC.

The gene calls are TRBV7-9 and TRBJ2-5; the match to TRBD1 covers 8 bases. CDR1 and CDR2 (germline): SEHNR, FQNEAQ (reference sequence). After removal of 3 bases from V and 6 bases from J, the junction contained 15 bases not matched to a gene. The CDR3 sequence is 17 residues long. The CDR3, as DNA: TGTGCCAGCAGCTTCCTGGCCGGGGACAGGAATCGACAGACCCAGTACTTC. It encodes CASSFLAGDRNRQTQYF.

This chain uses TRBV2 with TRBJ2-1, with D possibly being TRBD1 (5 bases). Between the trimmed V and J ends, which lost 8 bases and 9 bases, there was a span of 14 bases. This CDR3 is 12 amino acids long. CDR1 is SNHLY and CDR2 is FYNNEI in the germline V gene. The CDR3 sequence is CASATGEVEQFF. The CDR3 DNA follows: TGTGCCAGCGCTACAGGCGAAGTTGAGCAGTTCTTC.

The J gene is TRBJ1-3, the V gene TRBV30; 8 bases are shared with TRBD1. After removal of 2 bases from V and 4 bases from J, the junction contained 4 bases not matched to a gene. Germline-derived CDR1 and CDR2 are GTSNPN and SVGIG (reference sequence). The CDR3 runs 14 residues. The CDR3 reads CAWSQGAQGNTIYF. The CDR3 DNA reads TGTGCCTGGAGTCAGGGGGCTCAAGGAAACACCATATATTTT.

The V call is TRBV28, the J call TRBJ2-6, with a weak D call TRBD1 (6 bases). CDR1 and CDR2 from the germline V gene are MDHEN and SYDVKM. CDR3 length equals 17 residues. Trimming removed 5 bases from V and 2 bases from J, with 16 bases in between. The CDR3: CASSPRTGTPGANVLTF. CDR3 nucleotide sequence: TGTGCCAGCAGTCCTCGCACAGGGACCCCTGGGGCCAACGTCCTGACTTTC.

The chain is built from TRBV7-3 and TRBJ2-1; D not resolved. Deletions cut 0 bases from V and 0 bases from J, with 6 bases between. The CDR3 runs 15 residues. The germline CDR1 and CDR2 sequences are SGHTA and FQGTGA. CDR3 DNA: TGTGCCAGCAGCTTAACACAGAGCTCCTACAATGAGCAGTTCTTC. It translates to CASSLTQSSYNEQFF. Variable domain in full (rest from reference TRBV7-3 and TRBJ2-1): GAGVSQTPSNKVTEKGKYVELRCDPISGHTALYWYRQSLGQGPEFLIYFQGTGAADDSGLPNDRFFAVRPEGSVSTLKIQRTERGDSAVYLCASSLTQSSYNEQFFGPGTRLTVL.

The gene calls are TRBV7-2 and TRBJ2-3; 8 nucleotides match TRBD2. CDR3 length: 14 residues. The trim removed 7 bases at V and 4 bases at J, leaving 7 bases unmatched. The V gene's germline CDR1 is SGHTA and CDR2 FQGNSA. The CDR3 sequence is CASTPGLEADTQYF. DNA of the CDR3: TGTGCCAGCACCCCGGGACTAGAAGCAGATACGCAGTATTTT.

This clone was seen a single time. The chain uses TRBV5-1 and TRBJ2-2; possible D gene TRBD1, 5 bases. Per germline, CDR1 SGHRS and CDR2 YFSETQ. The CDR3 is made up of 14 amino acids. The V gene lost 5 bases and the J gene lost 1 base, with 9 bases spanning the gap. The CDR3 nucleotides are TGCGCCAGCAGTGACAGCCTGAACACCGGGGAGCTGTTTTTT. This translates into CASSDSLNTGELFF.

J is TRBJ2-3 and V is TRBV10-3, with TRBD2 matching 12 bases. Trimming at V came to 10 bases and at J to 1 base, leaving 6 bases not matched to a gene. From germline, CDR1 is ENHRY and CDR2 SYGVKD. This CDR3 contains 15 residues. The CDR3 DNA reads TGTGCCACGCAGGGACTAGCGGGCGGCACAGATACGCAGTATTTT. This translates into CATQGLAGGTDTQYF.

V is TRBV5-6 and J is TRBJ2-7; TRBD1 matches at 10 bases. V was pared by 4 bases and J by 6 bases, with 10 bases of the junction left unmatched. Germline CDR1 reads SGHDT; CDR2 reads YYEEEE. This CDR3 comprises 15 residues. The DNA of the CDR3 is TGTGCCAGCAGCCCACGGACAGGGGGTTTCTCCGAGCAGTACTTC. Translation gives CASSPRTGGFSEQYF.

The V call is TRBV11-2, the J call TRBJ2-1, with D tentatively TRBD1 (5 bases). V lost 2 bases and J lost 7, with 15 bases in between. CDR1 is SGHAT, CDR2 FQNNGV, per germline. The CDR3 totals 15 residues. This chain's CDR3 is CASSLFPRDGNEQFF. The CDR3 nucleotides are TGTGCCAGCAGCTTATTTCCCAGGGATGGTAATGAGCAGTTCTTC.

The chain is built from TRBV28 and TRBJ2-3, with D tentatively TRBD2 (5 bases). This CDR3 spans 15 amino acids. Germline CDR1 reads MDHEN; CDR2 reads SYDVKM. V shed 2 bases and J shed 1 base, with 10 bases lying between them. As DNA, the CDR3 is TGTGCCAGCAGTTTAGGAGCGGTGGGCACAGATACGCAGTATTTT. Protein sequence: CASSLGAVGTDTQYF.

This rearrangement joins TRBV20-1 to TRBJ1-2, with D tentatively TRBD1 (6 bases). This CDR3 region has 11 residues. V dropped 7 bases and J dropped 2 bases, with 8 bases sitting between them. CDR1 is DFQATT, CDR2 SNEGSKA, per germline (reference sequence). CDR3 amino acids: CSGQANYGYTF. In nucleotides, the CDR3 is TGCAGTGGACAGGCAAACTATGGCTACACCTTC.

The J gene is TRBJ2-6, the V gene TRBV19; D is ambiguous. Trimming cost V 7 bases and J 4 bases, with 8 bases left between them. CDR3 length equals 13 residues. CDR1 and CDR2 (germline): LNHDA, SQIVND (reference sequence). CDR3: CASTHVGANVLTF. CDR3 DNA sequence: TGTGCCAGTACCCATGTGGGGGCCAACGTCCTGACTTTC.

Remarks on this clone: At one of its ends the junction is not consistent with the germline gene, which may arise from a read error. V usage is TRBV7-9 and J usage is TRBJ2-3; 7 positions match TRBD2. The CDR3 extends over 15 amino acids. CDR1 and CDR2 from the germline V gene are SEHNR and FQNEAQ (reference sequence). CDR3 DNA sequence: TGTTCCAGCAGCTTGGGAGCGGGAAGCACAGATACGCAGTATTTT. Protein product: CSSSLGAGSTDTQYF.

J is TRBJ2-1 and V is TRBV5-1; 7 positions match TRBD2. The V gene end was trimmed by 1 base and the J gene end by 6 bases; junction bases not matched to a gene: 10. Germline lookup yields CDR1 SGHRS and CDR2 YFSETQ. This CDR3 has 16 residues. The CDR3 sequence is CASSLWAAGVSNEQFF. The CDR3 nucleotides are TGCGCCAGCAGCTTGTGGGCCGCGGGAGTATCCAATGAGCAGTTCTTC.

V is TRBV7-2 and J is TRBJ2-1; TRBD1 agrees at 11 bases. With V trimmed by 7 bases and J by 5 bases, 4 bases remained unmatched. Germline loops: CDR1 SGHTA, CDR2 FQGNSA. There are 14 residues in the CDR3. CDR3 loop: CASIPGQGDNEQFF. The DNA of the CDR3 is TGTGCCAGCATCCCGGGACAGGGGGACAATGAGCAGTTCTTC. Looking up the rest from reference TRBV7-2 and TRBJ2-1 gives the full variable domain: GAGVSQSPSNKVTEKGKDVELRCDPISGHTALYWYRQSLGQGLEFLIYFQGNSAPDKSGLPSDRFSAERTGGSVSTLTIQRTQQEDSAVYLCASIPGQGDNEQFFGPGTRLTVL.

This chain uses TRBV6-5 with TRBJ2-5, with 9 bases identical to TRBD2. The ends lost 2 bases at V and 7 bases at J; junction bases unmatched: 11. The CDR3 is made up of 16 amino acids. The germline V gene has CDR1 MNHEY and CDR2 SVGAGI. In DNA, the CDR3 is TGTGCCAGCAGTTACGTGGAGGCGGGAGGGCCAGGGACCCAGTACTTC. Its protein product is CASSYVEAGGPGTQYF.

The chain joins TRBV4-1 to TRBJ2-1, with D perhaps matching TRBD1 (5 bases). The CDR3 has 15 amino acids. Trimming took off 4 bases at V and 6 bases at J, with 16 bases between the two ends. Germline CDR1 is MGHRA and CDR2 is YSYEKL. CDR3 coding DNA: TGCGCCAGCAGCCCTCTGGGGCTGCCCGGCAATGAGCAGTTCTTC. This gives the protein CASSPLGLPGNEQFF.

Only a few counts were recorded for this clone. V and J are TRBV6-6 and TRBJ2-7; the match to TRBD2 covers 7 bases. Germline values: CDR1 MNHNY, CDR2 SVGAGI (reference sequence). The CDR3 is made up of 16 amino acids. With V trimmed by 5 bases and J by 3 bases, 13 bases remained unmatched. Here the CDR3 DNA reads TGTGCCAGCAGTAGAGACCCCGGGACTATCGTCTACGAGCAGTACTTC. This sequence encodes CASSRDPGTIVYEQYF.

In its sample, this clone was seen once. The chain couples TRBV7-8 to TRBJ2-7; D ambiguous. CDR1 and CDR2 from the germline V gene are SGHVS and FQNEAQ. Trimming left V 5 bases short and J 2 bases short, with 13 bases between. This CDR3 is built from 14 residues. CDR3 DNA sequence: TGTGCCAGCAGCCCGAGACTGATTACCTACGAGCAGTACTTC. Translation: CASSPRLITYEQYF.

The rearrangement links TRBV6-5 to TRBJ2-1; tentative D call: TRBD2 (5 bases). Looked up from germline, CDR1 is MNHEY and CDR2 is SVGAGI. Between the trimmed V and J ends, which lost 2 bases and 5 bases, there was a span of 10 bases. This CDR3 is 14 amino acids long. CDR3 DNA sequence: TGTGCCAGCAGTTACGCAAGCGGTGACAATGAGCAGTTCTTC. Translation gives CASSYASGDNEQFF.

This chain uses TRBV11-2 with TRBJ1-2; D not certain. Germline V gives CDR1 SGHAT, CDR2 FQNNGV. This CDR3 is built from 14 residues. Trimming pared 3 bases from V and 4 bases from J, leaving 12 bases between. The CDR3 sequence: CASSFGGSRYGYTF. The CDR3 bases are TGTGCCAGCAGCTTCGGCGGATCTCGCTATGGCTACACCTTC.

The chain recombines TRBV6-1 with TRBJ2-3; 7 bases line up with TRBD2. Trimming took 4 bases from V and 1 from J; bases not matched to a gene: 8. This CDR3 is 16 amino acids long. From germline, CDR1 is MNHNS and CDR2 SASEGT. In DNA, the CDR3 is TGTGCCAGCAGTGGCTCGTTAGCGGGTCGCACAGATACGCAGTATTTT. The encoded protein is CASSGSLAGRTDTQYF.

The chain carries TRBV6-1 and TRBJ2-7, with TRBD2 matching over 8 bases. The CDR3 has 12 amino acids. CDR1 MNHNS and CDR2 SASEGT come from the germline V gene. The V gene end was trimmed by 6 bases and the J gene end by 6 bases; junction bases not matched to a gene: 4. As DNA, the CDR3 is TGTGCCAGCAGGCAGCGGGAGTTCGAGCAGTACTTC. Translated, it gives CASRQREFEQYF.